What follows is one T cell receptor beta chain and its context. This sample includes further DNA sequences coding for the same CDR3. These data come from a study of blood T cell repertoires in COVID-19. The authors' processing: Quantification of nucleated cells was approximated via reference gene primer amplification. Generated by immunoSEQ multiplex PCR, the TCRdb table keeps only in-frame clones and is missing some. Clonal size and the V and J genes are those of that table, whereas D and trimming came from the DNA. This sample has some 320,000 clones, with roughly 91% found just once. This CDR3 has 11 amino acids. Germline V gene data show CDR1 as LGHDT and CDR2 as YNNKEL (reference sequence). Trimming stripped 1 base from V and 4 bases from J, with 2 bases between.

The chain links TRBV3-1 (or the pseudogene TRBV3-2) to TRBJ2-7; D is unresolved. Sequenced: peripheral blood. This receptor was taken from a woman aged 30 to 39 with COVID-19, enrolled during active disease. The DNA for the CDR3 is TGTGCCAGCAGCCAAGCGTACGAGCAGTACTTC. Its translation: CASSQAYEQYF.